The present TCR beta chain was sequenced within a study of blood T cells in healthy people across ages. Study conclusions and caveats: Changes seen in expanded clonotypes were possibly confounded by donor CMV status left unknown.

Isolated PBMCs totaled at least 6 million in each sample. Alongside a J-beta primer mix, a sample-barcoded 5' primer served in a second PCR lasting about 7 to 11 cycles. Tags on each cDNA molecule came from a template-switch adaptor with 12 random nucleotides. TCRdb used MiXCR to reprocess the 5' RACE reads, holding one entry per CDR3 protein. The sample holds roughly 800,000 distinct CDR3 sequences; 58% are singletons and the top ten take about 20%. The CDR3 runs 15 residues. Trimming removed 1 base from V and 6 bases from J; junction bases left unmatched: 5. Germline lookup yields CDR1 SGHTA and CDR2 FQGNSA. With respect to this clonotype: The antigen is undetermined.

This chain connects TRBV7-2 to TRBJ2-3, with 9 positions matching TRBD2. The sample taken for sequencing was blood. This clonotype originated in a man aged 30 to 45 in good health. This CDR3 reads CASSLVAGGFDTQYF. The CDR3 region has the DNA TGTGCCAGCAGCTTAGTGGCGGGAGGGTTCGATACGCAGTATTTT.